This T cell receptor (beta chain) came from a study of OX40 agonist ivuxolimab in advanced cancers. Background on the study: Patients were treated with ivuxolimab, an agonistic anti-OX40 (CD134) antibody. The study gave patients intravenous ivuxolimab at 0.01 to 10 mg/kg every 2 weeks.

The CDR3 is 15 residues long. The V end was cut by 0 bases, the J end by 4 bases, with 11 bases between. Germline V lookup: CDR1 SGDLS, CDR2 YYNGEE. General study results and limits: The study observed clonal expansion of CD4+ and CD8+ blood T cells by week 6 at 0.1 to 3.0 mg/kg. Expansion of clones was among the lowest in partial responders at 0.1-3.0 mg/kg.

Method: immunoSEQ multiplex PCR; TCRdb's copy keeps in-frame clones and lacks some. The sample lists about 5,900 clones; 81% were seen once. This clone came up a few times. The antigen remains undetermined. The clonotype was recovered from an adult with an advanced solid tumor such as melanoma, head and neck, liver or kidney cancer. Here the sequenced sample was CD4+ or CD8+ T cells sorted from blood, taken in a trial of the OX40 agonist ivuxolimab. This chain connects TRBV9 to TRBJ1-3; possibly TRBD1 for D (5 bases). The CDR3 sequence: CASSVAYRPGNTIYF. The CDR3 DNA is TGTGCCAGCAGCGTAGCTTACAGGCCAGGAAACACCATATATTTT.